This TCR beta chain was sequenced during a study of cytomegalovirus exposure and HLA in healthy donors. Everyone who donated was a healthy bone marrow donor. PCR involved 60 Vbeta and 13 Jbeta primers. Profiled with immunoSEQ multiplex PCR; TCRdb holds only in-frame clones, not every one. Among approximately 100,000 clones listed, about 70% were seen once. As concerns this clone: The antigen is not known.

Study-wide results and limits: Common viral pathogens seemed to be connected with several of the most significant clusters, according to a later analysis.

Input material: PBMCs. This TCR derives from a man aged 45-65 years in good health and CMV-seropositive.

The CDR3 protein is CASSIVAGRETQYF. Written as DNA, the CDR3 is TGTGCCAGTAGTATAGTGGCAGGGCGAGAGACCCAGTACTTC. V is TRBV19 and J is TRBJ2-5; D is possibly TRBD1 (5 bases). The germline V gene encodes CDR1 LNHDA and CDR2 SQIVND (reference sequence). V dropped 1 base and J dropped 4 bases, with 10 bases sitting between them. CDR3 length: 14 residues.